A single T cell receptor beta chain is shown here with its context. Its specific antigen is unknown. There are no base qualities to consult, and no much larger clone falls within one base. The CDR3 regions of human TCRbeta chains were analyzed by immunosequencing. In the original analysis: Repertoire TCRs were checked for matches against a reference library of SARS-CoV-2-specific TCRs that had been generated using the MIRA antigen-specificity platform. Breadth was defined as the fraction of unique TCRs that were SARS-CoV-2-associated, and depth was defined as the fraction of total T cells that were SARS-CoV-2-associated. Using the MIRA data, each spike-specific TCR was mapped to the spike region that the TCR reacts to and placed in a CD4 or CD8 class. Log10-transformed breadth and depth values were compared by one-way ANOVA with Sidak's multiple comparisons tests. TCRdb took over this immuneACCESS table, retaining in-frame rearrangements with V and J assigned. Such tables are incomplete; in checked studies, under half of the missing clones stem from an unresolved V gene, and the remainder is unexplained. From that table come the V and J calls and clone size; the DNA was used to work out D and trimming. In this sample the table shows 130,000 to 150,000 clones, 90% of which occur a single time. The ten largest make up around 3.7% of the sample.

The data originate from a study of T cell responses to AZD1222 COVID-19 vaccine (TCRdb year 2021). Background for the entire study: AZD1222 recipients with second doses at about 4 weeks or about 12 weeks were pooled, because spike-specific TCR depth and breadth did not differ between schedules. A total of approximately 230 trial participants underwent TCR sequencing, of whom about 210 received two doses of AZD1222 and about 25 received two doses of the MenACWY control vaccine. Trial participants were enrolled by age into subgroups of 18-55, 56-69 and 70-plus years, and about 150, 27 and 61 TCR-sequenced participants, respectively, were included in these subgroups. General conclusions and limits of the study: After two AZD1222 doses, spike-specific TCR breadth and depth were significantly higher than at day 0 and than in MenACWY recipients. Conclusions about previously exposed vaccinees are limited, since just six AZD1222 recipients were seropositive for SARS-CoV-2 at baseline. Participants were mostly white British and included more females than males, and it was suggested by the authors that clonal diversity may have been underestimated. No day 14 peak-response samples were available, so repertoires were characterized only after the peak T cell response. Nearly half of unique spike-specific TCRs reportedly recognized epitopes outside regions mutated in the B.1.351 and B.1.1.7 variants. The 56-69-year group was small, and its depth increase did not reach significance, likely because of low power. Vaccine-associated CD4 TCRs spanned the whole spike protein, with dominant responses in regions 160-218 and 743-854.

The germline V gene specifies KGHDR as CDR1 and SFDVKD as CDR2. Its CDR3 holds 13 amino acids, cysteine through phenylalanine. Only CDR3 DNA is held: 39 bases, read in frame from base 1. Between the V and J ends, shortened by 7 bases and 2 bases respectively, the junction contains 9 bases. The sample's time point label is to be understood as: baseline before first vaccination. The vaccinee samples were drawn from two UK trials, COV001 and COV002, one of which was a single-blind randomized controlled phase 2/3 trial testing AZD1222 (ChAdOx1 nCoV-19) in healthy adults. For TCRbeta chain sequencing, PBMC samples from trial participants were taken at day 0 and at day 28 after the second dose.

This chain is built from TRBV24-1 and TRBJ2-3; too little of a D gene remains to name it. Source: peripheral blood, taken on day 0 of AZD1222 vaccination. This clonotype was sampled from an adult in good health. The DNA sequence follows: TGTGCCACCAGCCTCGGGTCCACAGATACGCAGTATTTT. This translates into CATSLGSTDTQYF.